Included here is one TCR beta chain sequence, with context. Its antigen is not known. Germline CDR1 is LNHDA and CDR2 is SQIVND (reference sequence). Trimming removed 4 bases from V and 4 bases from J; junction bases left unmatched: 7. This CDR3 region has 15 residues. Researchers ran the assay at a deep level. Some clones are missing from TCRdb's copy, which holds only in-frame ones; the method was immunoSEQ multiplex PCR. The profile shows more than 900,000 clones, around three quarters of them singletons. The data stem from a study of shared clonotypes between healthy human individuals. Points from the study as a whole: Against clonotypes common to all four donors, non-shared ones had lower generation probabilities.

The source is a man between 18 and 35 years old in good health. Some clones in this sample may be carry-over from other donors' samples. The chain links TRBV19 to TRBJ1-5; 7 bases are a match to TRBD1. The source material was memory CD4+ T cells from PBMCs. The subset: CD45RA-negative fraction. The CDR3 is CASSTLAGGNQPQHF. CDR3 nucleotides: TGTGCCAGTAGTACTCTCGCAGGGGGTAATCAGCCCCAGCATTTT.